Detailed here is one TCR beta chain. Its antigen is not known. CDR3 length: 14 residues. The germline V gene has CDR1 SGDLS and CDR2 YYNGEE. Trimming removed 2 bases from V and 1 base from J, with 9 bases in between. The data were obtained in a study of radiotherapy plus CTLA-4 blockade in lung cancer. Study-wide results and limits: Response, reportedly, was best predicted by interferon-beta along with early blood T cell clone dynamics.

Sequenced by immunoSEQ multiplex PCR; TCRdb stores in-frame clones only, minus some. Of some 70,000 clones listed, around three quarters are singletons. The sequence was obtained from a human donor with non-small cell lung cancer who had a complete response to radiotherapy plus ipilimumab. V usage is TRBV9 and J usage is TRBJ2-5, with no clear D. The sample consisted of peripheral blood, taken from a patient treated with radiotherapy plus ipilimumab. The CDR3 nucleotides are TGTGCCAGCAGCGTGGGCCCGGCCCAAGAGACCCAGTACTTC. It specifies CASSVGPAQETQYF.